This T cell receptor beta chain was documented in a study of cytomegalovirus exposure and HLA in healthy donors. Notes on the study in general: Relative to the roughly 690-donor mean, N-insertions were reportedly fewer in an Asian-associated ancestry cluster in a later analysis. Sequencing depth roughly uniform across donors was assumed in presence/absence analyses.

Germline CDR1 and CDR2: SNHLY and FYNNEI. This CDR3 region has 15 residues. Trimming stripped 4 bases from V and 2 bases from J, with 12 bases between. PCR was performed using 60 Vbeta and 13 Jbeta primers. Original methodology: An analysis that came later counted some 80 million unique TCR beta chains, 9 million to 12 million shared. Repertoires were generated with immunoSEQ multiplex PCR, while TCRdb's copy carries only in-frame clones and drops some. V and J calls and clone size are given by that table; D and trimming were obtained from the DNA. The sample includes about 120,000 clones, about 80% of them seen just once. As for this clone: Its antigen is unknown.

The rearrangement uses TRBV2 and TRBJ2-4, with D hard to call. The TCR sequence derives from a woman aged 55-70 years in good health and CMV-seropositive. The specimen was PBMCs. CDR3 nucleotide sequence: TGTGCCAGCAGTGTAACAGTCCTCCCCAAAAACATTCAGTACTTC. This gives the protein CASSVTVLPKNIQYF.